These T cell receptor beta chains were read from a single sample in a study of control samples from healthy donors and cancer patients. The data were produced by immunoSEQ multiplex PCR, yet TCRdb's version contains in-frame clones alone and is incomplete. The sample holds around 94,000 clones, 90% seen once. The specimen was blood. The receptors were sampled from a woman between 18 and 29 years old in good health. CDR3s include the opening cysteine and the closing phenylalanine or tryptophan. The D gene is left open where the match is weak. Where a row states a size, it is once, few, many or the class of an expanded clone; other rows omit it.

j_call,v_call,d_call,clone_size,cdr3_aa,cdr3_nt
TRBJ2-1,TRBV29-1,.,.,CSAMMRADYNEQFF,TGCAGCGCCATGATGAGGGCAGATTACAATGAGCAGTTCTTC
TRBJ1-5,TRBV7-2,TRBD1,.,CASSPQGAQTLNQPQHF,TGTGCCAGCAGCCCACAGGGGGCGCAAACTCTCAATCAGCCCCAGCATTTT
TRBJ2-7,TRBV6-6,TRBD1,.,CASSPGQGIPYEQYF,TGTGCCAGCAGCCCCGGACAGGGAATCCCCTACGAGCAGTACTTC
TRBJ1-2,TRBV14,.,once,CASSHQALDGYTF,TGTGCCAGCAGCCATCAAGCTTTGGATGGCTACACCTTC
TRBJ2-3,TRBV29-1,.,.,CSVEGQGSTDTQYF,TGCAGCGTTGAAGGGCAGGGGAGCACAGATACGCAGTATTTT
TRBJ1-3,TRBV6-2/TRBV6-3,.,.,CASSQLTERNTIYF,TGTGCCAGCAGCCAACTGACAGAAAGAAACACCATATATTTT
TRBJ2-7,TRBV24-1,.,.,CATSDTAWAEQYF,TGTGCCACCAGTGATACTGCTTGGGCCGAGCAGTACTTC
TRBJ1-1,TRBV5-1,.,.,CASRTGWNTEAFF,TGCGCCAGCAGGACAGGCTGGAACACTGAAGCTTTCTTT
TRBJ1-2,TRBV9,TRBD1,.,CASSVAGGNDGYTF,TGTGCCAGCAGCGTAGCAGGGGGGAATGATGGCTACACCTTC
TRBJ2-5,TRBV11-2,TRBD2,.,CASSPGVAGGVETQYF,TGTGCCAGCAGCCCCGGGGTAGCGGGGGGGGTAGAGACCCAGTACTTC
TRBJ2-7,TRBV6-5,TRBD2,.,CASTALAGGSYEQYF,TGTGCCAGCACCGCCCTAGCGGGGGGGTCCTACGAGCAGTACTTC
TRBJ1-1,TRBV28,.,.,CASTQDMGSNTEAFF,TGTGCCAGCACACAAGATATGGGGTCCAACACTGAAGCTTTCTTT
TRBJ1-6,TRBV11-2,.,once,CASSFFGRDNSPLHF,TGTGCCAGCAGCTTTTTCGGAAGAGATAATTCACCCCTCCACTTT
TRBJ2-1,TRBV16,TRBD1,.,CASSTGQGAGEQFF,TGTGCCAGCAGCACGGGACAGGGGGCAGGGGAGCAGTTCTTC
TRBJ2-5,TRBV10-3,.,.,CAISESSGETQYF,TGTGCCATCAGTGAGTCGTCTGGAGAGACCCAGTACTTC
TRBJ1-2,TRBV11-1,.,.,CASSSPPGGANYGYTF,TGTGCCAGCAGCTCCCCTCCAGGCGGAGCTAACTATGGCTACACCTTC
TRBJ2-3,TRBV6-5,.,once,CASRTGFTDTQYF,TGTGCCAGCAGGACAGGTTTCACAGATACGCAGTATTTT
TRBJ2-7,TRBV25-1,TRBD1,.,CASSGRDRALGYEQYF,TGTGCCAGCAGTGGAAGGGACAGGGCTTTGGGATACGAGCAGTACTTC
TRBJ1-2,TRBV11-2,TRBD1,.,CASSQGGGVGYTF,TGTGCCAGCAGCCAGGGAGGGGGCGTTGGCTACACCTTC
TRBJ2-7,TRBV19,TRBD1,.,CASSRGTGGPSYEQYF,TGTGCCAGTAGTAGAGGGACAGGGGGCCCTTCCTACGAGCAGTACTTC
TRBJ1-4,TRBV10-3,TRBD1,.,CAISARGREAAGQGNEKLFF,TGTGCCATCAGTGCTCGGGGTAGGGAAGCTGCTGGACAGGGGAACGAAAAACTGTTTTTT
TRBJ1-4,TRBV15,.,.,CATSRERGQVEREKLFF,TGTGCCACCAGCAGAGAACGAGGGCAGGTTGAACGAGAAAAACTGTTTTTT
TRBJ1-2,TRBV6-6,.,few,CASSTLGATTNYGYTF,TGTGCCAGCAGTACGCTGGGAGCAACCACTAACTATGGCTACACCTTC
TRBJ1-2,TRBV6-1,.,.,CASSETPQIANYGYTF,TGTGCCAGCAGTGAAACTCCCCAGATAGCTAACTATGGCTACACCTTC
TRBJ1-1,TRBV18,TRBD1,.,CASSPDRDTEAFF,TGTGCCAGCTCACCGGACAGGGACACTGAAGCTTTCTTT
TRBJ1-1,TRBV19,.,.,CASSPTTGFKNTEAFF,TGTGCCAGTAGCCCAACTACAGGGTTCAAGAACACTGAAGCTTTCTTT
TRBJ1-1,TRBV19,.,.,CASSIPGTEAFF,TGTGCCAGTAGTATACCGGGCACTGAAGCTTTCTTT
TRBJ2-1,TRBV2,TRBD2,.,CASKGTSGYNEQFF,TGTGCCAGCAAGGGGACTAGCGGGTACAATGAGCAGTTCTTC
TRBJ1-6,TRBV25-1,.,.,CASSDRGERDSPLHF,TGTGCCAGCAGTGACAGGGGCGAGAGAGATTCACCCCTCCACTTT
TRBJ2-2,TRBV4-2,TRBD2,.,CASSILAGGNTGELFF,TGTGCCAGCAGCATACTAGCGGGGGGGAACACCGGGGAGCTGTTTTTT
TRBJ1-5,TRBV4-1,TRBD1,.,CASSQGTGTQPQHF,TGCGCCAGCAGCCAAGGGACAGGGACTCAGCCCCAGCATTTT
TRBJ1-5,TRBV19,.,.,CASRTRLNQPQHF,TGTGCCAGTAGGACACGGCTCAATCAGCCCCAGCATTTT
TRBJ2-5,TRBV9,TRBD2,.,CASSVGGQRGGAETQYF,TGTGCCAGCAGCGTAGGAGGACAGCGGGGGGGGGCCGAGACCCAGTACTTC
TRBJ1-1,TRBV15,TRBD1,.,CATSSIFRGLENTEAFF,TGTGCCACCAGCAGTATTTTCAGGGGGCTGGAGAACACTGAAGCTTTCTTT
TRBJ1-3,TRBV14,.,once,CASSPSLTGGLHTIYF,TGTGCCAGCAGCCCCTCTCTTACCGGGGGCTTGCACACCATATATTTT
TRBJ1-2,TRBV3-1/TRBV3-2,.,.,CASSQVYREISYGYTF,TGTGCCAGCAGCCAAGTCTACAGGGAGATCAGCTATGGCTACACCTTC
TRBJ2-5,TRBV3-1/TRBV3-2,.,once,CASSHGSKETQYF,TGTGCCAGCAGCCACGGCAGTAAAGAGACCCAGTACTTC
TRBJ2-5,TRBV6-6,.,.,CASSYEGGSQYF,TGTGCCAGCAGTTACGAAGGAGGGTCCCAGTACTTC
TRBJ1-1,TRBV2,.,.,CASSESPGRTVGAFF,TGTGCCAGCAGTGAATCCCCAGGGAGAACGGTGGGGGCTTTCTTT